The entry below gives a single TCR beta chain sequence along with its context. Reverse transcribed after extraction, RNA yielded cDNA as the sequencing template. Repertoires were generated with immunoSEQ multiplex PCR, while TCRdb's copy carries only in-frame clones and drops some. Of 95,000 to 150,000 clones in the sample, over 55% are singletons; the top ten hold approximately 5.1%. The sample originates from a study of CD8+ T cells in alopecia areata. Treatment meaning: oral pan-JAK inhibitor, 5-10 mg twice daily. Per the germline V gene, CDR1 is MDHEN and CDR2 is SYDVKM. This CDR3 has 13 residues. Trimming shortened V by 6 bases and J by 3 bases, and 9 bases separated the two germline ends.

The clonotype was recovered from a human donor with alopecia areata. This chain joins TRBV28 and TRBJ2-4, with D maybe TRBD2 (5 bases). Sample: CD4+ T cells sorted from blood, taken at week 4, from a patient treated with tofacitinib. DNA of the CDR3: TGTGCCAGCAGGATCCGGGGCAAAAACATTCAGTACTTC. Its protein is CASRIRGKNIQYF.